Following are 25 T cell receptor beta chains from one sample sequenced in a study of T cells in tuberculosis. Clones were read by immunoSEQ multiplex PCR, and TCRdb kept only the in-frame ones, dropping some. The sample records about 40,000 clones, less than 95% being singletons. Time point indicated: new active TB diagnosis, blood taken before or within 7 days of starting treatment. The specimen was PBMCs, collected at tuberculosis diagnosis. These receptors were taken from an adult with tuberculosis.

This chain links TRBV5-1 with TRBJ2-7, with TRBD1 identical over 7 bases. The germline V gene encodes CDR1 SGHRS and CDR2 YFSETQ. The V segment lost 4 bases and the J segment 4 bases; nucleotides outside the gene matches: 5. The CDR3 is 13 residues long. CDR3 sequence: CASSLDRTYEQYF. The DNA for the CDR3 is TGCGCCAGCAGCCTGGACAGGACGTACGAGCAGTACTTC. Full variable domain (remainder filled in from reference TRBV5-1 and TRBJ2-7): KAGVTQTPRYLIKTRGQQVTLSCSPISGHRSVSWYQQTPGQGLQFLFEYFSETQRNKGNFPGRFSGRQFSNSRSEMNVSTLELGDSALYLCASSLDRTYEQYFGPGTRLTVT.

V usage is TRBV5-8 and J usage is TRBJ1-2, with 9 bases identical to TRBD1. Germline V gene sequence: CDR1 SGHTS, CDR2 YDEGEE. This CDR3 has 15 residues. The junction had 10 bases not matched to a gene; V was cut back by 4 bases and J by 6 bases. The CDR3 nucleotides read TGTGCCAGCAGCCCGCGGGACAGGGAAGGGAATGGCTACACCTTC. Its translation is CASSPRDREGNGYTF.

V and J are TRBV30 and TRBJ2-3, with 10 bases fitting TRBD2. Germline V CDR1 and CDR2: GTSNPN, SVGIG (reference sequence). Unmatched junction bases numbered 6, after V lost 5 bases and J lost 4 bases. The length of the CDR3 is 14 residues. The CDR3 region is CAWEAGGLSDTQYF. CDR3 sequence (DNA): TGTGCCTGGGAAGCGGGGGGGCTATCAGATACGCAGTATTTT.

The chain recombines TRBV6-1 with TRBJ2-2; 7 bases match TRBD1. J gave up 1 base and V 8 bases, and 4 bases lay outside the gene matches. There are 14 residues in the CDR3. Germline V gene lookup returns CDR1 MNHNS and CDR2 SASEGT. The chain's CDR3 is CASARQGNTGELFF. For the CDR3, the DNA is TGTGCCAGCGCCCGACAGGGGAACACCGGGGAGCTGTTTTTT.

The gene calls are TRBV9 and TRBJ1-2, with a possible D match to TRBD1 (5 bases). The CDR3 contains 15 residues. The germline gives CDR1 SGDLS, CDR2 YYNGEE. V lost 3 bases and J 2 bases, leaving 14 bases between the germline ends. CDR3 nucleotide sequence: TGTGCCAGCAGCGCAGCGGGGCTACCGAACTATGGCTACACCTTC. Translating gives CASSAAGLPNYGYTF.

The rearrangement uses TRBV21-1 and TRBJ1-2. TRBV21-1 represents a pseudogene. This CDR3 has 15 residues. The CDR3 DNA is TGTGCCAGCAGCAAGACTGAGGCAGAGTTAAATGGCTACACCTTC. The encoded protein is CASSKTEAELNGYTF.

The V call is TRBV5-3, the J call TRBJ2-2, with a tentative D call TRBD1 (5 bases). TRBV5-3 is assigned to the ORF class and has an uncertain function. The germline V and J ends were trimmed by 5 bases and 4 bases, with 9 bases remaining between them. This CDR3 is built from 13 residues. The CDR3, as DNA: TGTGCCAGAAGGTGGGGCCGCACCGGGGAGCTGTTTTTT. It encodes CARRWGRTGELFF.

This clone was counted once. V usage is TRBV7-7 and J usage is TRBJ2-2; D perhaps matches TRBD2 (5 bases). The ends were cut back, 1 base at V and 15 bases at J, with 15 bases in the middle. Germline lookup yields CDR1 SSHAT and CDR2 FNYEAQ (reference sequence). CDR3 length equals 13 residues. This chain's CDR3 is CASSLVSSGRLFF. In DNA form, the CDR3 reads TGTGCCAGCAGCTTAGTGTCCAGCGGACGGTTGTTTTTT.

This CDR3 reads CSVDPGGRLNTEAFF. In DNA form, the CDR3 reads TGCAGCGTTGATCCTGGGGGGAGGTTGAACACTGAAGCTTTCTTT. The rearrangement joins TRBV29-1 to TRBJ1-1; D perhaps matches TRBD1 (5 bases). Per the germline V gene, CDR1 is SQVTM and CDR2 is ANQGSEA. Trimming left V 3 bases short and J 0 bases short, with 14 bases between. The CDR3 has 15 residues.

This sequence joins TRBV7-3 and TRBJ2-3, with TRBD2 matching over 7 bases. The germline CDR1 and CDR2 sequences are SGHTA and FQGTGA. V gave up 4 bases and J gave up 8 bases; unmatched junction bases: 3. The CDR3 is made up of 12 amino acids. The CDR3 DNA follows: TGTGCCAGCAGCTCGTCGGGAGGTACGCAGTATTTT. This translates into CASSSSGGTQYF.

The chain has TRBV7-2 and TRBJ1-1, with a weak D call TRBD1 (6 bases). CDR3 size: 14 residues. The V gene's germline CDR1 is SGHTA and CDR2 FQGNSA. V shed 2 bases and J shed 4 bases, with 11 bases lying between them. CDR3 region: CASSLSRGSTEAFF. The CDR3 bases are TGTGCCAGCAGCTTATCCAGGGGAAGCACTGAAGCTTTCTTT.

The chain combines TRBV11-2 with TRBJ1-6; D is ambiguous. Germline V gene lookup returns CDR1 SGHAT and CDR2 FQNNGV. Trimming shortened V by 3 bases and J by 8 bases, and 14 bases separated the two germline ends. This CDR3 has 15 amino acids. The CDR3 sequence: CASSFLLGSHSPLHF. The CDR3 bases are TGTGCCAGCAGCTTTCTGCTGGGGAGCCATTCACCCCTCCACTTT.

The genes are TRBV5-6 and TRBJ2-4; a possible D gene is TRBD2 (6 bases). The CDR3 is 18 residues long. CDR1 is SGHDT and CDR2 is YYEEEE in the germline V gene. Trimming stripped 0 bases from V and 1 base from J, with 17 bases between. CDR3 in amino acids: CASSLEVKGRGAKNIQYF. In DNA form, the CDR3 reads TGTGCCAGCAGCTTGGAGGTTAAGGGTCGGGGGGCCAAAAACATTCAGTACTTC.

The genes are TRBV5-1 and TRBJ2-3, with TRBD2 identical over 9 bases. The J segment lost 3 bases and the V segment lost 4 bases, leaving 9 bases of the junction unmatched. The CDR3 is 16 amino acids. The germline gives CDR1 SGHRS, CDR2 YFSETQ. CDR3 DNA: TGCGCCAGCAGCATTCTAGCGGGGTACGTTACAGATACGCAGTATTTT. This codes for CASSILAGYVTDTQYF.

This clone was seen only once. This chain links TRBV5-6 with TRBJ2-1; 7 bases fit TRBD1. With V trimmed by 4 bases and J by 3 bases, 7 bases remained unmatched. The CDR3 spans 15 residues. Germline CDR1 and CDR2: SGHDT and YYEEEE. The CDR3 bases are TGTGCCAGCAGCCTTGACAGGGCACACTACAATGAGCAGTTCTTC. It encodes CASSLDRAHYNEQFF. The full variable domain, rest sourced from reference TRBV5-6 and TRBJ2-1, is DAGVTQSPTHLIKTRGQQVTLRCSPKSGHDTVSWYQQALGQGPQFIFQYYEEEERQRGNFPDRFSGHQFPNYSSELNVNALLLGDSALYLCASSLDRAHYNEQFFGPGTRLTVL.

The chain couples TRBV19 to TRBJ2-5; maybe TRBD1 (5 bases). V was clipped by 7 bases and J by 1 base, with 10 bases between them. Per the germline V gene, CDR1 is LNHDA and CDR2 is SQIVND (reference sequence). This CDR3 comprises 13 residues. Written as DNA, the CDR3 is TGTGCCAGTAAAGTAAGGGGCCAAGAGACCCAGTACTTC. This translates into CASKVRGQETQYF.

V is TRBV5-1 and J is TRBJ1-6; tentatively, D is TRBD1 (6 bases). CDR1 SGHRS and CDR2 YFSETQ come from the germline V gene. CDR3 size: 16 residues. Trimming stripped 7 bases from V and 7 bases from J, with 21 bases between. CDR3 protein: CASRQQGLGLNSPLHF. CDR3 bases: TGCGCCAGCCGGCAGCAGGGGCTAGGACTCAATTCACCCCTCCACTTT. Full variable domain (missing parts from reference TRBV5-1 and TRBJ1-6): KAGVTQTPRYLIKTRGQQVTLSCSPISGHRSVSWYQQTPGQGLQFLFEYFSETQRNKGNFPGRFSGRQFSNSRSEMNVSTLELGDSALYLCASRQQGLGLNSPLHFGNGTRLTVT.

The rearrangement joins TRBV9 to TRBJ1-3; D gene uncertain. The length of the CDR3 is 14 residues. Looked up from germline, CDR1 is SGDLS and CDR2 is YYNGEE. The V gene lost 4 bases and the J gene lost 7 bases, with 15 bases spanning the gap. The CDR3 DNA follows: TGTGCCAGCAGCCCATGGGGAGGGTCGAACACCATATATTTT. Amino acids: CASSPWGGSNTIYF. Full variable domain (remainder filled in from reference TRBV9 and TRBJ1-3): DSGVTQTPKHLITATGQRVTLRCSPRSGDLSVYWYQQSLDQGLQFLIQYYNGEERAKGNILERFSAQQFPDLHSELNLSSLELGDSALYFCASSPWGGSNTIYFGEGSWLTVV.

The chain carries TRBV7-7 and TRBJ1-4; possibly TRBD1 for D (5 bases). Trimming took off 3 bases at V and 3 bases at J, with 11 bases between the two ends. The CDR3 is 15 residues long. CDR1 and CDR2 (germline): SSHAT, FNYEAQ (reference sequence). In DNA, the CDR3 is TGTGCCAGCAGCTTGGGGGGACGCTCTAATGAAAAACTGTTTTTT. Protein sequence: CASSLGGRSNEKLFF.

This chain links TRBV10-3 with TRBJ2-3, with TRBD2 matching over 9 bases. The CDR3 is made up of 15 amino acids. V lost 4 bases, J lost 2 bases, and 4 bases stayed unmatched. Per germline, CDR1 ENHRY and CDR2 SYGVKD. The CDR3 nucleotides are TGTGCCATCAGTGCGAGCGGGGGGCCCACAGATACGCAGTATTTT. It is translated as CAISASGGPTDTQYF.

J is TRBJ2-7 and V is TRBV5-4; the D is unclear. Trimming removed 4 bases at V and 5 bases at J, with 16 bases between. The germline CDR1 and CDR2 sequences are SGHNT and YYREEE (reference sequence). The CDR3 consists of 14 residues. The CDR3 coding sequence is TGTGCCAGCAGCGTTTCCCTAAGCATCCACGAGCAGTACTTC. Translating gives CASSVSLSIHEQYF.

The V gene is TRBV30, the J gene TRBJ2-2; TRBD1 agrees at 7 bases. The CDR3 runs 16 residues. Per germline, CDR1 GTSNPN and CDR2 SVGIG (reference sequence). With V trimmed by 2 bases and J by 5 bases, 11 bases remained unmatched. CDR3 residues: CAWSLTKGAWTGELFF. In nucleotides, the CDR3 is TGTGCCTGGAGTTTGACTAAGGGGGCATGGACCGGGGAGCTGTTTTTT.

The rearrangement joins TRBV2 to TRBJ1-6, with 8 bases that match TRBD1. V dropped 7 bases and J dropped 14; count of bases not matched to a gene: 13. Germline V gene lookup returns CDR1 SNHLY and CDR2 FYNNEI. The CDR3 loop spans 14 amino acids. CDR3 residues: CASMDGRGQGSLHF. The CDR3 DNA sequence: TGTGCCAGCATGGACGGCAGGGGGCAGGGATCCCTCCACTTT.

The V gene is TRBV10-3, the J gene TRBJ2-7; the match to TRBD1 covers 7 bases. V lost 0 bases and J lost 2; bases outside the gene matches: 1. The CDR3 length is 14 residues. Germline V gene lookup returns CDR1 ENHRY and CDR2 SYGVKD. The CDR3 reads CAISESQGAYEQYF. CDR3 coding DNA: TGTGCCATCAGTGAGTCGCAGGGGGCCTACGAGCAGTACTTC.

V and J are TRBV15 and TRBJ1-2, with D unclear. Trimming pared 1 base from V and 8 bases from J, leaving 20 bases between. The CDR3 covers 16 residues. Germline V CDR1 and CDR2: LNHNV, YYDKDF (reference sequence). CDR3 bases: TGTGCCACCAGCAGAGTTTGGGAAGCTTTAACGGGAGGCTACACCTTC. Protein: CATSRVWEALTGGYTF.